This entry concerns a single TCR beta chain. Its antigen remains unknown. Germline V gives CDR1 MGHDK, CDR2 SYGVNS. The CDR3 is 12 amino acids. Trimming stripped 0 bases from V and 12 bases from J, with 6 bases between. Sequencing used cDNA as its template, made by extracting RNA and reverse transcribing it. TCRdb's copy holds only in-frame clones and misses some; the assay was immunoSEQ multiplex PCR. The table includes 150,000 to 200,000 clones, 60% detected once. Treatment defined: oral pan-JAK inhibitor, 5-10 mg twice daily. The data belong to a study of CD8+ T cells in alopecia areata. Overall study results and limits: Persistence during tofacitinib was seen for many expanded lesional clones in scalp and blood.

The rearrangement joins TRBV25-1 to TRBJ1-6, with D unclear. The sequences come from CD4+ T cells sorted from blood, collected at week 24, from a patient treated with tofacitinib. The sequence derives from a human donor with alopecia areata. DNA for the CDR3: TGTGCCAGCAGTGAATATAGGGAACCCCTCCACTTT. This translates into CASSEYREPLHF.